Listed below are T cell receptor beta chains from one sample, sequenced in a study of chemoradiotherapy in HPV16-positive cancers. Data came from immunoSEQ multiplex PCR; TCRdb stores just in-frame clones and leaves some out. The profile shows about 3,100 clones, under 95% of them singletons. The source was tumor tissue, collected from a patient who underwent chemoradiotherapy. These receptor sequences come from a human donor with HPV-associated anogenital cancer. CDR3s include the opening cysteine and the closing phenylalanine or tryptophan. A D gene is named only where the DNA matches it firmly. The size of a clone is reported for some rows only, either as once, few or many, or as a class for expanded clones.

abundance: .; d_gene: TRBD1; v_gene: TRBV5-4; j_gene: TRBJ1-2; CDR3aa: CASSSDDRGYGYTF; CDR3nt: TGTGCCAGCAGCTCGGATGACAGGGGCTATGGCTACACCTTC
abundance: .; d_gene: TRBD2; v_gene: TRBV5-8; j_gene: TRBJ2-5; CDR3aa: CASRYPGTSGRGTQYF; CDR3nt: TGTGCCAGCAGATATCCCGGGACTAGCGGAAGGGGGACCCAGTACTTC
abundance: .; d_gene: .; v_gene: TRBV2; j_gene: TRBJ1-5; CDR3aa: CASSDSPTNQPQHF; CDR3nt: TGTGCCAGCAGTGATAGCCCCACGAATCAGCCCCAGCATTTT
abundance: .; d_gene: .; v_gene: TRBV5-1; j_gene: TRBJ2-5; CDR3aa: CASSPGAAETQYF; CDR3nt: TGCGCCAGCAGCCCCGGGGCAGCCGAGACCCAGTACTTC
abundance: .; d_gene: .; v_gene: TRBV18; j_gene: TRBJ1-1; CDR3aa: CASSPRVGLAFF; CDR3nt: TGTGCCAGCTCACCACGGGTAGGACTCGCTTTCTTT
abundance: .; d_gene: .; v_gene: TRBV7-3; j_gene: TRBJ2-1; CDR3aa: CASSLSGGVAFF; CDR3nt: TGTGCCAGCAGCTTAAGTGGTGGGGTAGCTTTCTTC
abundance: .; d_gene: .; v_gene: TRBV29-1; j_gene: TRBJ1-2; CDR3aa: CSVDGRPFGYTF; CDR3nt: TGCAGCGTTGATGGCAGACCCTTCGGCTACACCTTC
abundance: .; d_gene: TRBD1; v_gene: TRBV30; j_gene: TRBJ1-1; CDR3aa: CAFRTGNTEAFF; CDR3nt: TGTGCCTTTAGGACAGGGAACACTGAAGCTTTCTTT
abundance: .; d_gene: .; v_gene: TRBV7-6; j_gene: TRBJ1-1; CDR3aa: CASSPLAEATEAFF; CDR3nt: TGTGCCAGCAGCCCACTAGCAGAGGCCACTGAAGCTTTCTTT
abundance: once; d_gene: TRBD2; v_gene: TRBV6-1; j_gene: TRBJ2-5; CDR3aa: CAAKAPGGKETQYF; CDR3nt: TGTGCCGCCAAGGCCCCGGGGGGGAAAGAGACCCAGTACTTC
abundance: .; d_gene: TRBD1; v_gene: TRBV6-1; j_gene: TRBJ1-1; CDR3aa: CASTSQGGLEAFF; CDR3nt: TGTGCCAGCACTTCACAGGGGGGTCTTGAAGCTTTCTTT
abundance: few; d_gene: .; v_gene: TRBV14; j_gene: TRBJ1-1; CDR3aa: CASSQVSGTEAFF; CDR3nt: TGTGCCAGCAGCCAAGTCAGCGGGACTGAAGCTTTCTTT
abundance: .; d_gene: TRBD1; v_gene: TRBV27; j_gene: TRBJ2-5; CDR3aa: CASSVVTGGKETQYF; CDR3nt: TGTGCCAGTTCAGTGGTTACAGGGGGGAAAGAGACCCAGTACTTC